Below, 10 T cell receptor beta chains from the same sample are listed, as sequenced in a study of blood T cell repertoires in COVID-19. Data came from immunoSEQ multiplex PCR; TCRdb stores just in-frame clones and leaves some out. The sample yields 150,000 to 200,000 clones, 87% seen once. The sequenced sample was peripheral blood. The receptors were gathered from a woman younger than 30 who had recovered from COVID-19.

The chain recombines TRBV7-8 with TRBJ2-7, with D tentatively TRBD2 (6 bases). From germline, CDR1 is SGHVS and CDR2 FQNEAQ. This CDR3 comprises 12 residues. Trimming cost V 2 bases and J 8 bases, with 10 bases left between them. The CDR3 here is CASSLPGGKQYV. The CDR3 DNA is TGTGCCAGCAGCTTACCCGGGGGAAAGCAGTACGTC.

This rearrangement joins TRBV5-1 to TRBJ2-3, with D perhaps TRBD1 (5 bases). Germline V gives CDR1 SGHRS, CDR2 YFSETQ. The CDR3 totals 15 residues. The ends were cut back, 8 bases at V and 4 bases at J, with 20 bases in the middle. This CDR3 is CASTRLGDGADTQYF. CDR3 DNA sequence: TGCGCCAGTACCAGATTAGGGGATGGTGCAGATACGCAGTATTTT.

J is TRBJ1-4 and V is TRBV5-5; 7 positions match TRBD1. The germline V gene encodes CDR1 SGHKS and CDR2 YYEKEE (reference sequence). The CDR3 is 14 amino acids. V lost 3 bases and J lost 5; bases outside the gene matches: 4. The CDR3 spells CASSSQTGNEKLFF. The CDR3 nucleotides are TGTGCCAGCAGCTCCCAGACAGGGAATGAAAAACTGTTTTTT. Full variable domain (rest looked up from reference TRBV5-5 and TRBJ1-4): DAGVTQSPTHLIKTRGQQVTLRCSPISGHKSVSWYQQVLGQGPQFIFQYYEKEERGRGNFPDRFSARQFPNYSSELNVNALLLGDSALYLCASSSQTGNEKLFFGSGTQLSVL.

The CDR3 loop reads CATSRDRRLAGFVNEQFF. CDR3 sequence (DNA): TGTGCCACCAGCAGAGATCGGCGGCTAGCGGGGTTTGTTAATGAGCAGTTCTTC. This sequence joins TRBV15 and TRBJ2-1; 9 bases are a match to TRBD2. CDR1 LNHNV and CDR2 YYDKDF come from the germline V gene (reference sequence). J was trimmed by 7 bases and V by 0 bases; bases with no gene match: 13. This CDR3 has 18 amino acids.

This clone was recorded a few times. V and J are TRBV28 and TRBJ1-1, with TRBD1 identical over 7 bases. V was clipped by 5 bases and J by 3 bases; unmatched bases: 3. CDR1 is MDHEN and CDR2 is SYDVKM in the germline V gene. The CDR3 spans 13 residues. CDR3 in amino acids: CASSRQGYTEAFF. The CDR3 DNA sequence: TGTGCCAGCAGTCGACAGGGATACACTGAAGCTTTCTTT.

The J gene is TRBJ1-2, the V gene TRBV29-1; TRBD1 aligns across 10 bases. The trim removed 4 bases at V and 4 bases at J, leaving 0 bases unmatched. Looked up from germline, CDR1 is SQVTM and CDR2 is ANQGSEA. The CDR3 has 12 residues. CDR3 bases: TGCAGCGTTGGACAGGGGGCCTATGGCTACACCTTC. This codes for CSVGQGAYGYTF.

The chain employs TRBV6-5 and TRBJ1-1; D uncertain. Trimming took off 6 bases at V and 1 base at J, with 12 bases between the two ends. The length of the CDR3 is 14 residues. Per the germline V gene, CDR1 is MNHEY and CDR2 is SVGAGI. The DNA for the CDR3 is TGTGCCAGCAGGAGCCCCCAGGAGAACACTGAAGCTTTCTTT. It encodes CASRSPQENTEAFF.

This clone was observed a few times. The chain recombines TRBV4-1 with TRBJ1-2; 9 positions agree with TRBD1. V dropped 2 bases and J dropped 6; count of bases not matched to a gene: 13. CDR1 is MGHRA, CDR2 YSYEKL, per germline. There are 17 residues in the CDR3. For the CDR3, the DNA is TGCGCCAGCAGCCAACGTCCCGGGACAGGGCCAAAGGATGGCTACACCTTC. Translated, it gives CASSQRPGTGPKDGYTF.

The rearrangement links TRBV7-3 to TRBJ2-5; tentatively, D is TRBD2 (5 bases). Trimming shortened V by 2 bases and J by 5 bases, and 18 bases separated the two germline ends. This CDR3 has 16 amino acids. Germline V gene data show CDR1 as SGHTA and CDR2 as FQGTGA. The CDR3 sequence is CASSLHGGATTETQYF. For the CDR3, the DNA is TGTGCCAGCAGCTTACACGGAGGCGCGACCACCGAGACCCAGTACTTC.

Only one count was recorded for this clone. This chain connects TRBV10-3 to TRBJ1-5, with D possibly matching TRBD1 (5 bases). The CDR3 length is 15 residues. V was pared by 5 bases and J by 5 bases, with 16 bases between. Germline V gene sequence: CDR1 ENHRY, CDR2 SYGVKD. In DNA, the CDR3 is TGTGCCATCAGTCCGGGGGGGATAACGGATCAGCCCCAGCATTTT. It translates to CAISPGGITDQPQHF.